The 24 T cell receptor beta chains in this list originate from one sample, sequenced in a study of shared clonotypes between healthy human individuals. Measured with immunoSEQ multiplex PCR; TCRdb has only the in-frame clones, and not every one. Here the sample spans about 700,000 clones, about 91% being singletons. Positively selected for CCR7, the CD45RO-negative cells used as naive CD8 cells excluded terminally differentiated effector memory CD45RA+ cells. Source material: naive CD8+ T cells sorted from blood. Source of these receptors: a man aged 25 to 40 in good health.

The gene calls are TRBV20-1 and TRBJ1-1; D ambiguous. The CDR3 loop spans 10 amino acids. The ends were cut back, 4 bases at V and 5 bases at J, with 5 bases in the middle. CDR1 is DFQATT, CDR2 SNEGSKA, per germline (reference sequence). The CDR3 DNA reads TGCAGTGCTATCCCGACTGAAGCTTTCTTT. Protein sequence: CSAIPTEAFF.

The V and J genes are TRBV27 and TRBJ2-5; TRBD1 matches 7 bases. The CDR3 is 16 residues long. J gave up 1 base and V 0 bases, and 5 bases lay outside the gene matches. CDR1 is MNHEY, CDR2 SMNVEV, per germline (reference sequence). For the CDR3, the DNA is TGTGCCAGCAGTTTATCGTGGGACAGTAGCCAAGAGACCCAGTACTTC. Protein: CASSLSWDSSQETQYF.

The genes are TRBV7-8 and TRBJ1-5, with unresolved D. The CDR3 covers 16 residues. V lost 2 bases and J 5 bases, leaving 16 bases between the germline ends. CDR1 is SGHVS, CDR2 FQNEAQ, per germline. The CDR3 spells CASSLRSAGIDQPQHF. CDR3 bases: TGTGCCAGCAGCTTAAGAAGTGCGGGGATCGATCAGCCCCAGCATTTT. The full variable domain, in which reference TRBV7-8 and TRBJ1-5 provide the parts outside the CDR3, is GAGVSQSPRYKVAKRGQDVALRCDPISGHVSLFWYQQALGQGPEFLTYFQNEAQLDKSGLPSDRFFAERPEGSVSTLKIQRTQQEDSAVYLCASSLRSAGIDQPQHFGDGTRLSIL.

The chain is built from TRBV9 and TRBJ2-1, with 9 bases that match TRBD2. V shed 0 bases, J shed 5 bases, and the junction held 6 bases outside the gene matches. The germline gives CDR1 SGDLS, CDR2 YYNGEE. The CDR3 extends over 16 amino acids. This CDR3 reads CASSVASSGKNNEQFF. The CDR3 region has the DNA TGTGCCAGCAGCGTAGCATCTAGCGGGAAAAACAATGAGCAGTTCTTC.

The V call is TRBV27, the J call TRBJ2-7; 7 nucleotides agree with TRBD1. The germline V gene encodes CDR1 MNHEY and CDR2 SMNVEV (reference sequence). With V trimmed by 4 bases and J by 2 bases, 2 bases remained unmatched. This CDR3 contains 13 residues. The CDR3 here is CASSYGQAYEQYF. The CDR3 DNA is TGTGCCAGCAGTTACGGACAGGCCTACGAGCAGTACTTC.

Only one count was recorded for this clone. The chain is built from TRBV10-3 and TRBJ1-2; D is undetermined. The CDR3 spans 14 residues. Germline CDR1 reads ENHRY; CDR2 reads SYGVKD. V was shortened by 3 bases and J by 0 bases, with 8 bases between the two germline ends. The chain's CDR3 is CAISDLVANYGYTF. CDR3 bases: TGTGCCATCAGTGATCTGGTTGCTAACTATGGCTACACCTTC.

The rearrangement uses TRBV18 and TRBJ2-3; the match to TRBD2 covers 11 bases. The germline V gene encodes CDR1 KGHSH and CDR2 LQKENI. V shed 3 bases and J 2 bases; nucleotides not matched to a gene: 16. The length of the CDR3 is 20 residues. DNA of the CDR3: TGTGCCAGCTCACCTTCTAGCGGGAGGATAAGCAACCTAAACACAGATACGCAGTATTTT. Encoded protein: CASSPSSGRISNLNTDTQYF.

The chain employs TRBV10-3 and TRBJ2-7; the D gene is possibly TRBD1 (6 bases). V was shortened by 6 bases and J by 3 bases, with 9 bases between the two germline ends. CDR1 and CDR2 (germline): ENHRY, SYGVKD. This CDR3 is built from 12 residues. CDR3 sequence (DNA): TGTGCCATCAGGTTGGACAGCTACGAGCAGTACTTC. Translation: CAIRLDSYEQYF.

The V gene is TRBV18, the J gene TRBJ2-1; 10 positions agree with TRBD1. Germline V gene sequence: CDR1 KGHSH, CDR2 LQKENI. J was trimmed by 14 bases and V by 5 bases; bases with no gene match: 6. The CDR3 is 12 amino acids. CDR3 nucleotide sequence: TGTGCCAGCTCAGAAACCGGGACAGGGGAGTTCTTC. Protein: CASSETGTGEFF.

This clone was picked up a small number of times. The rearrangement uses TRBV2 and TRBJ2-2; D ambiguous. Germline V gives CDR1 SNHLY, CDR2 FYNNEI. Trimming left V 2 bases short and J 4 bases short, with 8 bases between. The CDR3 runs 14 residues. CDR3 sequence reads: CASSELGGTGELFF. CDR3 nucleotide sequence: TGTGCCAGCAGTGAATTGGGTGGCACCGGGGAGCTGTTTTTT.

This clone was seen once. This sample also contains other DNA sequences that code for the same CDR3. This sequence joins TRBV27 and TRBJ2-7; 9 bases are a match to TRBD2. The length of the CDR3 is 14 residues. Germline V CDR1 and CDR2: MNHEY, SMNVEV (reference sequence). J was trimmed by 3 bases and V by 2 bases; bases with no gene match: 2. CDR3 region: CASSLGTSSYEQYF. CDR3 coding DNA: TGTGCCAGCAGTTTAGGGACTAGCAGCTACGAGCAGTACTTC.

Only one count was recorded for this clone. For the CDR3, the DNA is TGTGCCAGCAGGATGCTGGGCGGATACGAGCAGTACTTC. Translating gives CASRMLGGYEQYF. The chain is built from TRBV28 and TRBJ2-7; D is ambiguous. Per germline, CDR1 MDHEN and CDR2 SYDVKM. The CDR3 spans 13 residues. The V and J ends lost 6 bases and 4 bases respectively, with 13 bases between them.

J is TRBJ1-1 and V is TRBV19; D is uncertain. Germline CDR1 is LNHDA and CDR2 is SQIVND (reference sequence). The V gene lost 7 bases and the J gene lost 0 bases, with 21 bases spanning the gap. This CDR3 is built from 17 residues. The CDR3 here is CASTEAPDRRMNTEAFF. The DNA of the CDR3 is TGTGCCAGTACCGAGGCCCCGGACCGCCGAATGAACACTGAAGCTTTCTTT.

This chain uses TRBV5-4 with TRBJ2-3; D may be TRBD1 (6 bases). CDR3 size: 17 residues. V shed 5 bases and J shed 2 bases, with 21 bases lying between them. CDR1 is SGHNT and CDR2 is YYREEE in the germline V gene (reference sequence). CDR3 in amino acids: CASRREGTTVHTDTQYF. The CDR3 region has the DNA TGTGCCAGCAGGCGTGAGGGGACAACGGTCCACACAGATACGCAGTATTTT. Drawing the rest from reference TRBV5-4 and TRBJ2-3, the complete variable domain is ETGVTQSPTHLIKTRGQQVTLRCSSQSGHNTVSWYQQALGQGPQFIFQYYREEENGRGNFPPRFSGLQFPNYSSELNVNALELDDSALYLCASRREGTTVHTDTQYFGPGTRLTVL.

This clone was seen once. The chain is built from TRBV7-9 and TRBJ2-1; 8 nucleotides match TRBD2. The CDR3 runs 13 residues. Germline CDR1 reads SEHNR; CDR2 reads FQNEAQ (reference sequence). Germline trimming cut 5 bases from V and 8 bases from J; bases unmatched to any gene: 5. CDR3 loop: CASSPGGADEQFF. In DNA form, the CDR3 reads TGTGCCAGCAGCCCGGGGGGGGCTGATGAGCAGTTCTTC.

The CDR3 DNA follows: TGTGCCAGCAGCTCATTACAGGGCCCAGAGACCCAGTACTTC. Translated, it gives CASSSLQGPETQYF. The J gene is TRBJ2-5, the V gene TRBV11-2, with a possible D match to TRBD1 (6 bases). CDR1 and CDR2 from the germline V gene are SGHAT and FQNNGV. There are 14 residues in the CDR3. V lost 4 bases and J lost 4, with 13 bases in between.

V usage is TRBV15 and J usage is TRBJ2-7; maybe TRBD2 (6 bases). This CDR3 region has 14 residues. Trimming took off 8 bases at V and 4 bases at J, with 18 bases between the two ends. From germline, CDR1 is LNHNV and CDR2 YYDKDF (reference sequence). The CDR3: CATSMAGLAYEQYF. The CDR3 region has the DNA TGTGCCACCTCCATGGCGGGCCTAGCGTACGAGCAGTACTTC.

V is TRBV2 and J is TRBJ1-1; D is perhaps TRBD1 (5 bases). The CDR3 sequence is 17 residues long. The germline V and J ends were trimmed by 6 bases and 3 bases, with 23 bases remaining between them. From germline, CDR1 is SNHLY and CDR2 FYNNEI. The CDR3 spells CASRPPSRDRGDTEAFF. CDR3 sequence (DNA): TGTGCCAGCAGACCCCCTTCCCGGGACCGAGGTGACACTGAAGCTTTCTTT.

This clone was detected once. J is TRBJ2-1 and V is TRBV14, with 7 nucleotides matching TRBD1. Per germline, CDR1 SGHDN and CDR2 FVKESK. The CDR3 is made up of 16 amino acids. Trimming took 3 bases from V and 10 from J; bases not matched to a gene: 15. CDR3 in DNA: TGTGCCAGCAGCCACCTATCCGGGACAGTCCTCCAGGAGCAGTTCTTC. Translating gives CASSHLSGTVLQEQFF. Together with reference TRBV14 and TRBJ2-1, the CDR3 gives the full variable domain: EAGVTQFPSHSVIEKGQTVTLRCDPISGHDNLYWYRRVMGKEIKFLLHFVKESKQDESGMPNNRFLAERTGGTYSTLKVQPAELEDSGVYFCASSHLSGTVLQEQFFGPGTRLTVL.

This chain connects TRBV27 to TRBJ2-7, with 10 nucleotides matching TRBD1. This CDR3 is built from 14 residues. Trimming took 5 bases from V and 4 from J; bases not matched to a gene: 5. Germline CDR1 and CDR2: MNHEY and SMNVEV (reference sequence). The DNA of the CDR3 is TGTGCCAGCAGTCACGGACAGGGGGGGTACGAGCAGTACTTC. It is translated as CASSHGQGGYEQYF.

The rearrangement links TRBV5-6 to TRBJ2-2; possible D gene TRBD1, 6 bases. The V end was cut by 1 base, the J end by 1 base, with 11 bases between. The CDR3 sequence is 16 residues long. The germline V gene encodes CDR1 SGHDT and CDR2 YYEEEE. CDR3 region: CASSLPRGLNTGELFF. CDR3 DNA: TGTGCCAGCAGCTTGCCCAGGGGTTTGAACACCGGGGAGCTGTTTTTT. The whole variable domain, filled in from reference TRBV5-6 and TRBJ2-2, reads DAGVTQSPTHLIKTRGQQVTLRCSPKSGHDTVSWYQQALGQGPQFIFQYYEEEERQRGNFPDRFSGHQFPNYSSELNVNALLLGDSALYLCASSLPRGLNTGELFFGEGSRLTVL.

V and J are TRBV19 and TRBJ2-1, with TRBD2 as a possible D gene (5 bases). In germline, CDR1 is LNHDA, CDR2 SQIVND (reference sequence). The V end was cut by 8 bases, the J end by 1 base, with 9 bases between. The CDR3 spans 13 residues. The CDR3 region is CASGSGSYNEQFF. CDR3 sequence (DNA): TGTGCCAGTGGAAGCGGTTCCTACAATGAGCAGTTCTTC.

This chain uses TRBV7-7 with TRBJ2-5; D is tentatively TRBD1 or TRBD2 (5 bases each). The germline V gene encodes CDR1 SSHAT and CDR2 FNYEAQ (reference sequence). The V end lost 2 bases, the J end lost 5 bases, and 15 bases lay between the germline ends. The CDR3 extends over 15 amino acids. The CDR3 DNA reads TGTGCCAGCAGCTTATCTGGGGGTGGCGAGGAGACCCAGTACTTC. Translation: CASSLSGGGEETQYF.

CDR3 nucleotides: TGTGCCAGCAGCTTAGTGGGGCTAGCAGACTCTTTCTACAATGAGCAGTTCTTC. Translating gives CASSLVGLADSFYNEQFF. This sequence joins TRBV7-9 and TRBJ2-1, with D perhaps assigned TRBD1 or TRBD2 (5 bases each). The V end was cut by 1 base, the J end by 3 bases, with 19 bases between. The germline CDR1 and CDR2 sequences are SEHNR and FQNEAQ (reference sequence). The CDR3 is made up of 18 amino acids.